Described below is a single T cell receptor (beta chain) sequence and its context. This clonotype showed up just a few times. The target of this receptor is not known. Per-base quality was not reported, and no clone a single base away is much larger than it. The TCR beta CDR3 regions were amplified from RNA transcripts. A first-round RT-PCR of the TCR CDR3 used the HTBI primer set with the Qiagen OneStep RT-PCR kit. Libraries were constructed in a second round of multiplex PCR, after which size selection and purification were performed. The libraries were sequenced on an Illumina HiSeq2000 using paired-end 100 bp reads. The source study handled its data this way. SOAPnuke was used to process the raw data, removing reads that contained adapters or uncalled bases, had a mean Phred below 15, or lacked an exact match to the constant primer or identifier. High-quality paired reads were merged with COPE v1.2.5, and unique nucleotide sequences were defined as clonotypes. Clonotypes were aligned to IMGT TRBV, TRBD and TRBJ reference segments using MiTCR v1.1. The analysis was restricted to V-J combinations with a frequency above 0.0001, which together covered 99.2% of the repertoires. The TCS score was defined as F50 (clonal expansion) divided by E x V (chaos), with BLOSUM62-based TCRdist calculated between CDR3 peptides within each V-J. Welch's t-statistics and random forest reduced approximately 520 V-J features to 13, which were used in a naive Bayes classifier (R e1071). TCRdb handled the public reads itself, with Q25 trimming in fastp and clone calling in MiXCR, and kept productive beta chains. Every entry covers one CDR3 protein and lists the most common genes and DNA from its rows. TCRdb assigned the V and J calls; the authors' analysis was not used. This sample has a few hundred thousand distinct CDR3 sequences in its table, and about 20% of those were observed once. The ten largest clones add up to about 53% of the sample.

This sample is part of a study of T cells in Graves' hyperthyroidism and ophthalmopathy (dated by TCRdb to the late 2010s). Regarding the research as a whole: Peripheral blood was sampled at the time of initial diagnosis, prior to any treatment. In addition, the study compared T-cell repertoires in thyroid tissue and in blood from about 6 Graves' hyperthyroidism patients. According to the paper, TCR Vbeta CDR3 sequencing was carried out on roughly 130 peripheral blood samples, which came from 40 to 45 ophthalmopathy, 70 to 80 hyperthyroidism and about 17 progressor patients. The 90 to 100 discovery patients were randomly divided into training and test sets at a 7:3 ratio. After sampling, hyperthyroidism patients received methimazole starting at 30 mg daily, and ophthalmopathy patients received high-dose intravenous methylprednisolone. An independent validation cohort of about 20 hyperthyroidism patients and roughly 16 patients who later progressed to ophthalmopathy tested prospective prediction of ophthalmopathy. To identify TCR V-J signatures that set the groups apart, the researchers used a discovery cohort of 100 patients, made up of fewer than 50 with Graves' ophthalmopathy and 57 with stable Graves' hyperthyroidism. What the authors observed across the whole study: Sample size was not statistically predetermined, and investigators were not blinded to group allocation. During validation, the model predicted progression to ophthalmopathy a median of about 5.9 months ahead of onset, with 70.59% sensitivity and 72.22% specificity. A 13 V-J signature model separated ophthalmopathy from stable hyperthyroidism, with approximately 86% sensitivity and 81% to 82% specificity in cross-validation and 80%/75% in testing. Most expanded thyroid clonotypes (frequency above 0.001) were also detected in blood, suggesting blood repertoires may reflect thyroid immune responses.

V lost 1 base and J lost 6 bases; the stretch between them is 9 bases long. Per the germline V gene, SGHAT is the CDR1 and FQNNGV is the CDR2. Taken from cysteine to phenylalanine, the CDR3 has 13 residues. Only the CDR3 DNA is retained, 39 bases long and in frame from the first base. Ophthalmopathy patients had moderately to severely active disease, Clinical Activity Score of at least 3, NOSPECS grade of at least 4, and duration under 3 months. Any patient with an uncontrolled infection, another autoimmune disease, pregnancy or lactation was excluded. Diagnoses were established on the basis of clinical symptoms, serum thyroxine and TRAb, thyroid ultrasound, and orbital computed tomography. PBMCs were separated from about 10 ml of fresh peripheral blood using Ficoll-Paque density gradient centrifugation. Total RNA was extracted with Trizol reagent, and quality was checked on an Agilent 2100 Bioanalyzer.

Sequencing was done on a sample of blood. The sequence derives from a woman between 65 and 79 years old with Graves' ophthalmopathy. The chain couples TRBV11-2 to TRBJ1-2, with the identity of the D gene unclear. The nucleotide sequence reads as follows: TGTGCCAGCAGCTTAGGGACTGCCCATGGCTACACCTTC. Translation gives CASSLGTAHGYTF.